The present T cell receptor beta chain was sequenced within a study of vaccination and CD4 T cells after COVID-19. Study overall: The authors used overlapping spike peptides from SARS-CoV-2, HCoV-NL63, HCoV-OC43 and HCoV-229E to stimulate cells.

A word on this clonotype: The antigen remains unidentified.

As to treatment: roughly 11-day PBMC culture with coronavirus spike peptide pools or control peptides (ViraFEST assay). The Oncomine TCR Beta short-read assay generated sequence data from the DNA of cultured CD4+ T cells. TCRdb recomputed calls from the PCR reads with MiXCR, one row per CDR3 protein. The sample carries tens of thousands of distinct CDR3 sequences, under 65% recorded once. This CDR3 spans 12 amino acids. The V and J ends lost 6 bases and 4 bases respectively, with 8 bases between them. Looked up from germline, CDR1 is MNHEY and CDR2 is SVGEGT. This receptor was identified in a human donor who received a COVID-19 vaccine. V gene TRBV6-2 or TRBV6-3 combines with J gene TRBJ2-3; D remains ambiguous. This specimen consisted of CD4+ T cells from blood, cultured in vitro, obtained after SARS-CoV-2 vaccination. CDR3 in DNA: TGTGCCAGCAGCCAGAACCCAGATACGCAGTATTTT. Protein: CASSQNPDTQYF.